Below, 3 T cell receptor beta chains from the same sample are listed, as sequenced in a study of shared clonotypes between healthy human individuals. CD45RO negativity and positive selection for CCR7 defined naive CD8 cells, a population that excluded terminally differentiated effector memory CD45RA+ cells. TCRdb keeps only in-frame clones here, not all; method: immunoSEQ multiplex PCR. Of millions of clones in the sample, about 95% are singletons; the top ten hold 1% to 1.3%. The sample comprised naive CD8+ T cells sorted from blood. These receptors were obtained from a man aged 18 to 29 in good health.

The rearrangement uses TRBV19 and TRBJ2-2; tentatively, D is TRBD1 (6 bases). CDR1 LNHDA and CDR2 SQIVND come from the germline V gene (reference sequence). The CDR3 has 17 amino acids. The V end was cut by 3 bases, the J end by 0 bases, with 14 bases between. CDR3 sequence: CASSIETGTTNTGELFF. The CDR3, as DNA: TGTGCCAGTAGTATCGAGACCGGGACAACGAACACCGGGGAGCTGTTTTTT.

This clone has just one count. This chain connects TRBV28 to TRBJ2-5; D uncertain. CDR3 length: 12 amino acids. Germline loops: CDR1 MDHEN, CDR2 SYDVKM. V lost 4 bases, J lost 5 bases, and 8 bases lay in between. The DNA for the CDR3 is TGTGCCAGCAGTTCTACGGGTGAGACCCAGTACTTC. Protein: CASSSTGETQYF. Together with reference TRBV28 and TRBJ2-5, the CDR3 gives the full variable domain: DVKVTQSSRYLVKRTGEKVFLECVQDMDHENMFWYRQDPGLGLRLIYFSYDVKMKEKGDIPEGYSVSREKKERFSLILESASTNQTSMYLCASSSTGETQYFGPGTRLLVL.

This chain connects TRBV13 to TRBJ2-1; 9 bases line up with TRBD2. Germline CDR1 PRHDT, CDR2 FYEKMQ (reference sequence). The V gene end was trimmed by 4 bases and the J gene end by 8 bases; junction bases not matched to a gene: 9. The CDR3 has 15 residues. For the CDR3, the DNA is TGTGCCAGCAGCTCTTCCGGGACTAGCAAGCATGAGCAGTTCTTC. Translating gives CASSSSGTSKHEQFF.